The 8 T cell receptor beta chains in this list originate from one sample, sequenced in a study of T-cell memory formation after mild COVID-19. TCRdb ran MiXCR on the 5' RACE reads and lists one entry per CDR3 protein. The table lists 170,000 or so distinct CDR3 sequences, over 20% of them singletons, with 23% in the top ten. Sample: PBMCs or a T cell subset sorted from them (not recorded which). The receptors here all came from an adult woman who had mild COVID-19 (a few samples of this study predate the infection). Cell type and time point are not known.

The DNA for the CDR3 is TGTGCCAGCAGTCCCATGCGGGATCCAGATACGCAGTATTTT. Translation: CASSPMRDPDTQYF. The V call is TRBV3-1, the J call TRBJ2-3; maybe TRBD2 (6 bases). The CDR3 extends over 14 amino acids. Germline V gene lookup returns CDR1 LGHDT and CDR2 YNNKEL (reference sequence). Trimming pared 6 bases from V and 4 bases from J, leaving 14 bases between.

The rearrangement joins TRBV2 to TRBJ2-7; 7 positions match TRBD1. CDR3 size: 14 residues. The germline CDR1 and CDR2 sequences are SNHLY and FYNNEI. The V gene end was trimmed by 5 bases and the J gene end by 4 bases; junction bases not matched to a gene: 8. In DNA, the CDR3 is TGTGCCAGCAGTCCCGGACAGGCCTTTTACGAGCAGTACTTC. It translates to CASSPGQAFYEQYF.

This clonotype is a singleton in its sample. The chain couples TRBV4-2 to TRBJ1-2; no definite D call. Germline V gives CDR1 LGHNA, CDR2 YNFKEQ. This CDR3 is 15 amino acids long. Trimming stripped 4 bases from V and 8 bases from J, with 20 bases between. The CDR3 here is CASSPLIGLANGYTF. The DNA for the CDR3 is TGTGCCAGCAGCCCGCTTATTGGACTGGCCAACGGCTACACCTTC.

In this sample, this clonotype turned up a few times. The chain couples TRBV6-2 or TRBV6-3 to TRBJ2-5; 9 bases align to TRBD1. Germline CDR1 reads MNHEY; CDR2 reads SVGEGT. Trimming removed 4 bases from V and 4 bases from J; junction bases left unmatched: 4. The CDR3 totals 14 residues. The CDR3 spells CASSWTGETETQYF. The DNA for the CDR3 is TGTGCCAGCAGTTGGACAGGGGAAACAGAGACCCAGTACTTC.

In this sample, this clonotype turned up a few times. This rearrangement joins TRBV7-8 to TRBJ2-3; D may be TRBD1 or TRBD2 (5 bases each). CDR1 and CDR2 from the germline V gene are SGHVS and FQNEAQ. The CDR3 covers 16 residues. V was shortened by 2 bases and J by 0 bases, with 12 bases between the two germline ends. The CDR3 is CASSLRSWGSTDTQYF. CDR3 sequence (DNA): TGTGCCAGCAGCTTAAGGTCGTGGGGGAGCACAGATACGCAGTATTTT.

This clonotype was seen a single time. This chain's CDR3 is CASSLEAGANTGELFF. For the CDR3, the DNA is TGCGCCAGCAGCTTGGAGGCCGGAGCGAACACCGGGGAGCTGTTTTTT. The chain carries TRBV5-1 and TRBJ2-2; D call uncertain. Germline values: CDR1 SGHRS, CDR2 YFSETQ. CDR3 length: 16 amino acids. V shed 0 bases and J shed 0 bases, with 9 bases lying between them.

This rearrangement joins TRBV28 to TRBJ2-7, with D tentatively TRBD2 (6 bases). The length of the CDR3 is 13 residues. V was shortened by 7 bases and J by 6 bases, with 16 bases between the two germline ends. CDR1 is MDHEN, CDR2 SYDVKM, per germline. CDR3 region: CASTGGERGEQYF. The CDR3 nucleotides read TGTGCCAGCACCGGAGGGGAGCGTGGCGAGCAGTACTTC.

This clonotype was found a few times. The chain carries TRBV7-3 and TRBJ2-3, with no clear D. Trimming took 2 bases from V and 2 from J, leaving 8 bases between them. CDR1 is SGHTA and CDR2 is FQGTGA in the germline V gene. The CDR3 spans 14 residues. The CDR3 here is CASSLLGYTDTQYF. DNA of the CDR3: TGTGCCAGCAGCTTATTGGGCTACACAGATACGCAGTATTTT.